The rows below give T cell receptor beta chains drawn from one sample of a study of blood T cell repertoires in COVID-19. Clones were read by immunoSEQ multiplex PCR, and TCRdb kept only the in-frame ones, dropping some. The data show fewer than 200,000 clones, approximately 86% seen once. The sample was peripheral blood. These receptors were taken from a woman between 45 and 60 years old with acute or convalescent COVID-19. Both conserved end residues are part of each CDR3. D genes are given only for firm matches. Clone size is shown for a subset of rows, as once, few, many or a class of expanded clone.

v_call: TRBV5-6
clone_size: .
j_call: TRBJ1-1
d_call: .
cdr3_aa: CASSGLPTSDTEAFF
cdr3_nt: TGTGCCAGCAGCGGACTCCCTACTTCGGACACTGAAGCTTTCTTT

v_call: TRBV6-5
clone_size: .
j_call: TRBJ2-3
d_call: .
cdr3_aa: CASKAGATDTQYF
cdr3_nt: TGTGCCAGCAAGGCGGGGGCCACAGATACGCAGTATTTT

v_call: TRBV19
clone_size: once
j_call: TRBJ2-5
d_call: .
cdr3_aa: CAKSGKSETQYF
cdr3_nt: TGTGCCAAATCGGGTAAATCGGAGACCCAGTACTTC

v_call: TRBV5-4
clone_size: .
j_call: TRBJ1-3
d_call: .
cdr3_aa: CASSPTGTGNTIYF
cdr3_nt: TGTGCCAGCAGCCCCACAGGGACTGGAAACACCATATATTTT

v_call: TRBV6-5
clone_size: .
j_call: TRBJ1-2
d_call: .
cdr3_aa: CASSYRGGDYGYTF
cdr3_nt: TGTGCCAGCAGTTACCGAGGGGGTGACTATGGCTACACCTTC

v_call: TRBV27
clone_size: .
j_call: TRBJ2-7
d_call: TRBD2
cdr3_aa: CASSSLASGEYEQYF
cdr3_nt: TGTGCCAGCAGTTCCCTAGCTAGCGGGGAGTACGAGCAGTACTTC

v_call: TRBV5-5
clone_size: .
j_call: TRBJ1-2
d_call: TRBD1
cdr3_aa: CASSSGTVYGYTF
cdr3_nt: TGTGCCAGCAGCTCCGGGACAGTGTATGGCTACACCTTC

v_call: TRBV5-5
clone_size: .
j_call: TRBJ1-6
d_call: TRBD1
cdr3_aa: CASSSTGTENSPLHF
cdr3_nt: TGTGCCAGCAGCTCTACCGGGACAGAAAATTCACCCCTCCACTTT

v_call: TRBV14
clone_size: .
j_call: TRBJ1-2
d_call: .
cdr3_aa: CASSHLLQGVGYTF
cdr3_nt: TGTGCCAGCAGCCACCTATTACAGGGTGTAGGCTACACCTTC

v_call: TRBV19
clone_size: few
j_call: TRBJ1-1
d_call: .
cdr3_aa: CASSIGTVEAFF
cdr3_nt: TGTGCCAGTAGTATAGGTACGGTGGAGGCTTTCTTT

v_call: TRBV19
clone_size: .
j_call: TRBJ2-5
d_call: .
cdr3_aa: CASSISGETQYF
cdr3_nt: TGTGCCAGTAGTATATCGGGAGAGACCCAGTACTTC

v_call: TRBV5-1
clone_size: .
j_call: TRBJ2-7
d_call: .
cdr3_aa: CASSRVLSNAYEQYF
cdr3_nt: TGCGCCAGCAGCCGCGTACTATCGAATGCCTACGAGCAGTACTTC

v_call: TRBV5-6
clone_size: .
j_call: TRBJ2-7
d_call: TRBD1
cdr3_aa: CASSSTGASPEQYF
cdr3_nt: TGTGCCAGCAGCTCTACAGGGGCCTCTCCGGAGCAGTACTTC

v_call: TRBV10-3
clone_size: .
j_call: TRBJ1-1
d_call: .
cdr3_aa: CAIKGRDTEAFF
cdr3_nt: TGTGCCATCAAAGGCCGGGACACTGAAGCTTTCTTT

v_call: TRBV2
clone_size: .
j_call: TRBJ2-2
d_call: TRBD1
cdr3_aa: CASSPLATGVGELFF
cdr3_nt: TGTGCCAGCTCTCCCCTGGCGACAGGGGTCGGGGAGCTGTTTTTT

v_call: TRBV5-1
clone_size: .
j_call: TRBJ1-4
d_call: .
cdr3_aa: CASSSDTGYSNEKLFF
cdr3_nt: TGCGCCAGCAGCAGCGACACAGGGTATTCTAATGAAAAACTGTTTTTT

v_call: TRBV18
clone_size: .
j_call: TRBJ2-1
d_call: TRBD2
cdr3_aa: CASSLNSGTNSNEQFF
cdr3_nt: TGTGCCAGCTCACTTAACTCCGGGACTAACTCCAATGAGCAGTTCTTC

v_call: TRBV19
clone_size: .
j_call: TRBJ1-1
d_call: TRBD1
cdr3_aa: CASRQGGTEAFF
cdr3_nt: TGTGCCAGTCGACAGGGGGGCACTGAAGCTTTCTTT

v_call: TRBV7-2
clone_size: once
j_call: TRBJ2-3
d_call: .
cdr3_aa: CASSLDGGASDTQYF
cdr3_nt: TGTGCCAGCAGCTTAGATGGGGGGGCTTCAGATACGCAGTATTTT

v_call: TRBV6-5
clone_size: .
j_call: TRBJ2-1
d_call: TRBD1
cdr3_aa: CASSYWGQGGNEQFF
cdr3_nt: TGTGCCAGCAGTTACTGGGGACAGGGAGGCAATGAGCAGTTCTTC

v_call: TRBV10-3
clone_size: .
j_call: TRBJ2-2
d_call: .
cdr3_aa: CAISVENTGELFF
cdr3_nt: TGTGCCATCAGTGTAGAGAACACCGGGGAGCTGTTTTTT

v_call: TRBV19
clone_size: .
j_call: TRBJ2-1
d_call: .
cdr3_aa: CASSMKERNEQFF
cdr3_nt: TGTGCCAGTAGTATGAAAGAGAGGAATGAGCAGTTCTTC